This T cell receptor (beta chain) stems from a study of PD-1 blockade in classical Hodgkin lymphoma. As to this clone: Its antigen is not known.

The germline CDR1 and CDR2 sequences are SGHVS and FNYEAQ. V lost 5 bases and J 4 bases, leaving 11 bases between the germline ends. This CDR3 region has 13 residues. Study results and limitations: Prior therapy or disease activity may underlie the repertoire differences, whose causes remain undefined.

Sequencing used immunoSEQ multiplex PCR; TCRdb keeps in-frame clones, though not all of them. The table includes about 11,000 clones, approximately 81% detected once. Brentuximab vedotin exposure varied, and every patient relapsed after autologous stem cell transplantation. The sequence was collected from a human donor with classical Hodgkin lymphoma. The chain employs TRBV7-6 and TRBJ1-2; D might be TRBD1 (6 bases). The specimen was peripheral blood mononuclear cells (PBMCs), collected at baseline. CDR3 protein: CASSVRGGYGYTF. CDR3 coding DNA: TGTGCCAGCAGCGTTAGGGGGGGCTATGGCTACACCTTC.